The present T cell receptor (beta chain) was sequenced within a study of blood T cell repertoires in COVID-19. The overall study: Samples taken during acute and convalescent COVID-19 were collected in the United States, Italy and Spain.

The method was immunoSEQ multiplex PCR; TCRdb's version includes in-frame clones alone and lacks a portion of them. Counted here are almost 400,000 clones, over 85% occurring once; the ten biggest clones make up about 1.7%. Germline V gene sequence: CDR1 SGHKS, CDR2 YYEKEE (reference sequence). V was shortened by 0 bases and J by 2 bases, with 11 bases between the two germline ends. The CDR3 is 15 amino acids. This clone has only one observation. The clonotype comes from a woman in her thirties who had recovered from COVID-19. Sequencing used PBMCs or T cells enriched from blood (not recorded which). The rearrangement uses TRBV5-5 and TRBJ1-1; D is possibly TRBD1 (5 bases). The CDR3 region is CASSLVVTDNTEAFF. Here the CDR3 DNA reads TGTGCCAGCAGCTTGGTGGTGACAGACAACACTGAAGCTTTCTTT. Filled out from reference TRBV5-5 and TRBJ1-1, the complete variable domain reads DAGVTQSPTHLIKTRGQQVTLRCSPISGHKSVSWYQQVLGQGPQFIFQYYEKEERGRGNFPDRFSARQFPNYSSELNVNALLLGDSALYLCASSLVVTDNTEAFFGQGTRLTVV.